The 31 T cell receptor beta chains presented below share a single source sample, sequenced in a study of T cells expressing NK-cell markers. TCRdb re-called the 5' RACE reads, yielding one record per CDR3 amino acid sequence without DNA. In total, the table holds approximately 150,000 distinct CDR3 sequences. Sequencing was done on a sample of blood T cells: a sorted CD56 or NKG2C T cell subset, CD4+ or CD8+ T cells, or bulk PBMC T cells (not recorded which). The source is a man aged 18 to 29 in good health.

J is TRBJ2-5 and V is TRBV4-2; TCRdb selects TRBD2, and the lack of DNA leaves this call unchecked. The CDR3 loop spans 15 amino acids. The V gene's germline CDR1 is LGHNA and CDR2 YNFKEQ. The CDR3 sequence is CASSQHRGLADAQYF.

This CDR3 reads CASSLQGEWTEAFF. This chain connects TRBV7-3 to TRBJ1-1; TCRdb's D gene call, TRBD1, goes unchecked for lack of DNA. This CDR3 contains 14 residues. CDR1 and CDR2 from the germline V gene are SGHTA and FQGTGA.

This chain uses TRBV11-2 with TRBJ1-3; the TCRdb call, TRBD1, lacks DNA for checking. CDR1 SGHAT and CDR2 FQNNGV come from the germline V gene. This CDR3 region has 13 residues. The CDR3 spells CASSLVGANTIYF. The variable domain in full, with the rest retrieved from reference TRBV11-2 and TRBJ1-3, is EAGVAQSPRYKIIEKRQSVAFWCNPISGHATLYWYQQILGQGPKLLIQFQNNGVVDDSQLPKDRFSAERLKGVDSTLKIQPAKLEDSAVYLCASSLVGANTIYFGEGSWLTVV.

The CDR3 reads CASSPPNYNEQFF. The rearrangement uses TRBV18 and TRBJ2-1. The CDR3 contains 13 residues. Germline CDR1 and CDR2: KGHSH and LQKENI.

V and J are TRBV7-2 and TRBJ2-3; TCRdb gives TRBD1 as the D gene, but with no DNA this cannot be confirmed. Germline V gene data show CDR1 as SGHTA and CDR2 as FQGNSA. This CDR3 spans 16 amino acids. CDR3 amino acids: CASSLGGGRSTDTQYF.

The chain links TRBV7-8 to TRBJ2-7; the D call of TRBD2 rests on TCRdb alone, since no DNA is present to check it. The CDR3 has 18 amino acids. CDR1 is SGHVS, CDR2 FQNEAQ, per germline. CDR3 region: CASSAGLAGTKRSYEQYF.

The J gene is TRBJ2-2, the V gene TRBV7-9; no DNA is available, so the TRBD1 call from TCRdb remains unchecked. Germline V gene data show CDR1 as SEHNR and CDR2 as FQNEAQ (reference sequence). CDR3 length equals 13 residues. The CDR3 reads CANRQGKAGELFF.

The rearrangement joins TRBV6-2 or TRBV6-3 to TRBJ1-4; absent DNA, TCRdb's TRBD1 call cannot be checked. CDR1 and CDR2 from the germline V gene are MNHEY and SVGEGT. The CDR3 runs 13 residues. CDR3 region: CASKDSLYEKLFF.

The CDR3 loop reads CASTPAGQGSGQFF. This sequence joins TRBV12-3 or TRBV12-4 and TRBJ2-1; TCRdb designates TRBD1, a call that cannot be tested without DNA. The CDR3 runs 14 residues.

The chain employs TRBV2 and TRBJ2-2; no DNA is available, so the TRBD1 call from TCRdb remains unchecked. The CDR3 runs to 14 residues. Germline CDR1 SNHLY, CDR2 FYNNEI. This CDR3 is CAGSGGADTGELFF. Together with reference TRBV2 and TRBJ2-2, the CDR3 gives the full variable domain: EPEVTQTPSHQVTQMGQEVILRCVPISNHLYFYWYRQILGQKVEFLVSFYNNEISEKSEIFDDQFSVERPDGSNFTLKIRSTKLEDSAMYFCAGSGGADTGELFFGEGSRLTVL.

The chain links TRBV29-1 to TRBJ2-7; TCRdb's D gene call, TRBD1, goes unchecked for lack of DNA. The CDR3 has 13 residues. CDR1 and CDR2 (germline): SQVTM, ANQGSEA. The CDR3 loop is CSVEQQGNNEQYF.

The rearrangement links TRBV6-6 to TRBJ2-2; the TCRdb call, TRBD2, lacks DNA for checking. The CDR3 extends over 13 amino acids. Germline V lookup: CDR1 MNHNY, CDR2 SVGAGI (reference sequence). CDR3 loop: CASSLTGTGELFF.

This chain links TRBV24-1 with TRBJ2-1; TCRdb reports TRBD2, a call that lacks DNA to check it against. There are 16 residues in the CDR3. CDR1 is KGHDR and CDR2 is SFDVKD in the germline V gene. CDR3: CATSPRLAGGLNEQFF.

J is TRBJ2-5 and V is TRBV9; TCRdb reports TRBD2, a call that lacks DNA to check it against. The CDR3 spans 16 residues. CDR1 is SGDLS and CDR2 is YYNGEE in the germline V gene. CDR3: CASSVAEGSSQETQYF.

V and J are TRBV4-2 and TRBJ2-5; TCRdb reports TRBD2, a call that lacks DNA to check it against. The length of the CDR3 is 17 residues. The germline CDR1 and CDR2 sequences are LGHNA and YNFKEQ. The chain's CDR3 is CASSIATGLADQETQYF.

V is TRBV7-7 and J is TRBJ2-2; the TCRdb D gene call, TRBD2, has no DNA to confirm it. Germline CDR1 reads SSHAT; CDR2 reads FNYEAQ (reference sequence). The CDR3 has 16 residues. CDR3 protein: CASSEDAGGWTGELFF.

The gene calls are TRBV5-1 and TRBJ2-1; the D call of TRBD1 rests on TCRdb alone, since no DNA is present to check it. CDR1 and CDR2 (germline): SGHRS, YFSETQ. CDR3 length: 12 amino acids. The CDR3 sequence is CASSIGGTEQFF.

This chain connects TRBV28 to TRBJ1-2; without DNA, the TCRdb call of TRBD1 cannot be checked. From germline, CDR1 is MDHEN and CDR2 SYDVKM. The CDR3 loop spans 13 amino acids. This CDR3 reads CASSNPGTYGYTF.

The chain uses TRBV29-1 and TRBJ2-1; the D call of TRBD2 rests on TCRdb alone, since no DNA is present to check it. The CDR3 sequence is 18 residues long. CDR1 and CDR2 (germline): SQVTM, ANQGSEA. The CDR3 protein is CSVGGLAGGGDRYNEQFF.

The gene calls are TRBV27 and TRBJ2-5; TCRdb calls TRBD2, which cannot be checked without DNA. This CDR3 contains 15 residues. From germline, CDR1 is MNHEY and CDR2 SMNVEV (reference sequence). The CDR3 protein is CASSRYSAGLETQYF.

V gene TRBV12-3 or TRBV12-4 combines with J gene TRBJ1-1; TCRdb's D call of TRBD1 is untestable without DNA. The CDR3 has 13 amino acids. The CDR3 spells CASSLTEILEAFF.

The chain has TRBV30 and TRBJ2-1; no DNA is available, so the TRBD2 call from TCRdb remains unchecked. Looked up from germline, CDR1 is GTSNPN and CDR2 is SVGIG (reference sequence). The CDR3 runs 14 residues. CDR3 in amino acids: CAWVTSGYYNEQFF.

The V gene is TRBV15, the J gene TRBJ2-5; lacking DNA, the TRBD1 call made by TCRdb goes unchecked. The length of the CDR3 is 15 residues. CDR1 is LNHNV, CDR2 YYDKDF, per germline (reference sequence). The CDR3 sequence: CATSRVRDVQETQYF.

The CDR3 loop reads CASSQDAGTYRTDTQYF. The chain couples TRBV4-1 to TRBJ2-3; with no DNA, the TCRdb D assignment of TRBD1 cannot be verified. The CDR3 length is 17 residues. Germline V gives CDR1 MGHRA, CDR2 YSYEKL.

V is TRBV10-3 and J is TRBJ2-6; checking the TCRdb D call of TRBD1 is not possible without DNA. Germline CDR1 is ENHRY and CDR2 is SYGVKD. The CDR3 totals 15 residues. The CDR3 spells CAIKQGSQGANVLTF.

The chain links TRBV12-3 or TRBV12-4 to TRBJ2-5. This CDR3 is built from 14 residues. The CDR3 loop reads CASSLPSSKETQYF.

The CDR3 loop reads CASSQTGVGHQPQHF. The rearrangement joins TRBV27 to TRBJ1-5; TCRdb picks TRBD1, but there is no DNA to check that call. The CDR3 has 15 amino acids. Germline CDR1 is MNHEY and CDR2 is SMNVEV (reference sequence).

The genes are TRBV7-6 and TRBJ2-1; TCRdb designates TRBD1, a call that cannot be tested without DNA. The CDR3 consists of 13 residues. Germline loops: CDR1 SGHVS, CDR2 FNYEAQ. CDR3 protein: CASSLEAVGRQFF. Using reference TRBV7-6 and TRBJ2-1 for the parts outside the CDR3, the full variable domain is GAGVSQSPRYKVTKRGQDVALRCDPISGHVSLYWYRQALGQGPEFLTYFNYEAQQDKSGLPNDRFSAERPEGSISTLTIQRTEQRDSAMYRCASSLEAVGRQFFGPGTRLTVL.

V and J are TRBV5-4 and TRBJ2-5; the D call from TCRdb, TRBD2, cannot be confirmed without DNA. The CDR3 has 15 amino acids. CDR1 and CDR2 (germline): SGHNT, YYREEE (reference sequence). CDR3 region: CASTDPEGGRETQYF.

The chain recombines TRBV30 with TRBJ1-1; the TCRdb D gene call, TRBD1, has no DNA to confirm it. The CDR3 runs 13 residues. Looked up from germline, CDR1 is GTSNPN and CDR2 is SVGIG (reference sequence). The chain's CDR3 is CAWGTGMNTEAFF.

The chain carries TRBV18 and TRBJ2-1; TCRdb lists TRBD2, though no DNA is available to test this call. The germline gives CDR1 KGHSH, CDR2 LQKENI. The CDR3 runs 15 residues. The CDR3 region is CASSLTGTSSNEQFF.